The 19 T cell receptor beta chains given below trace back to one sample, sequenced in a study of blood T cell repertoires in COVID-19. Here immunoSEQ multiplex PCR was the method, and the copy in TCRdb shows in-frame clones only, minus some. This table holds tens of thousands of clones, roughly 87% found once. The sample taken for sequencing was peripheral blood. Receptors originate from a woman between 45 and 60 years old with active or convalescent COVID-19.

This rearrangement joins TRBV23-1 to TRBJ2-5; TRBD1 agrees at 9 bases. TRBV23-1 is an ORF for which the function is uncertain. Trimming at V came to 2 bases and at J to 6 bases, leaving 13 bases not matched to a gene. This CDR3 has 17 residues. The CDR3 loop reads CASSQVPRDREAQTQYF. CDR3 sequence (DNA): TGCGCCAGCAGTCAAGTTCCCCGGGACAGGGAAGCCCAGACCCAGTACTTC.

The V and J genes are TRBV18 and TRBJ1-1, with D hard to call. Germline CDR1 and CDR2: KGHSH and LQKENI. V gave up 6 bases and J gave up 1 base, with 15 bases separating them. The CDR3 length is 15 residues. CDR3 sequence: CASSPLSGGNTEAFF. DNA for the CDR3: TGTGCCAGCTCCCCCCTTAGTGGAGGGAACACTGAAGCTTTCTTT.

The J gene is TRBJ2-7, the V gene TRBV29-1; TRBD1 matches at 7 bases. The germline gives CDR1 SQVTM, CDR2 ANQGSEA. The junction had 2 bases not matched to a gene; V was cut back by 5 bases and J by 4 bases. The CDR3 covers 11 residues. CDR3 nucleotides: TGCAGCGTTTCACAGGGGTACGAGCAGTACTTC. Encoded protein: CSVSQGYEQYF.

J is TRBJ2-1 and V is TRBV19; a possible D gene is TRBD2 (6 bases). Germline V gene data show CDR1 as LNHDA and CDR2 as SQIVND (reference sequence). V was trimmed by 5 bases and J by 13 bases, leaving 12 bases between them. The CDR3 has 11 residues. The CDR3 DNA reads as TGTGCCAGTAGTCTGAGACTAGTCCAGTTCTTC. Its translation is CASSLRLVQFF.

This chain's CDR3 is CASSVLPSSGNTIYF. Written as DNA, the CDR3 is TGTGCCAGCAGCGTACTACCGAGCTCTGGAAACACCATATATTTT. V gene TRBV9 combines with J gene TRBJ1-3; D is ambiguous. The CDR3 is 15 residues long. The ends were cut back, 1 base at V and 0 bases at J, with 8 bases in the middle. The germline CDR1 and CDR2 sequences are SGDLS and YYNGEE. Full variable domain (remainder filled in from reference TRBV9 and TRBJ1-3): DSGVTQTPKHLITATGQRVTLRCSPRSGDLSVYWYQQSLDQGLQFLIQYYNGEERAKGNILERFSAQQFPDLHSELNLSSLELGDSALYFCASSVLPSSGNTIYFGEGSWLTVV.

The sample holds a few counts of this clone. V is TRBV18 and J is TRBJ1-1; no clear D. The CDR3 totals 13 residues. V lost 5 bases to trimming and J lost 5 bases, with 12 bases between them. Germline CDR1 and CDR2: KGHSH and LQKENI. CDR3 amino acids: CASSYTRETEAFF. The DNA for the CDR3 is TGTGCCAGCTCATACACCCGGGAGACTGAAGCTTTCTTT.

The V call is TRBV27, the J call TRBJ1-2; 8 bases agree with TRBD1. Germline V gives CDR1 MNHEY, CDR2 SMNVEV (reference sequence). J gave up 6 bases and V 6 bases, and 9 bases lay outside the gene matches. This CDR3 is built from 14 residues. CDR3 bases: TGTGCCAGCAGACCTCTGGACAGGGTGCATGGCTACACCTTC. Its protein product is CASRPLDRVHGYTF.

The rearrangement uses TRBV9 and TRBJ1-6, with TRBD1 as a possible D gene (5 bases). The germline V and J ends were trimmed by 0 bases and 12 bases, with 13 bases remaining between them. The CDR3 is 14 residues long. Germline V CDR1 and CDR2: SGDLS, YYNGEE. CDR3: CASSVAPGNKPLHF. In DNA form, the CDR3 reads TGTGCCAGCAGCGTAGCGCCAGGGAACAAACCCCTCCACTTT.

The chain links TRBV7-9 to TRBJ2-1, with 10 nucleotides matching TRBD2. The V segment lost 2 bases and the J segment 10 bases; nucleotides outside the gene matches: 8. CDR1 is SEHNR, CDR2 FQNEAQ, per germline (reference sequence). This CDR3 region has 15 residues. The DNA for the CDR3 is TGTGCCAGCAGCTTACCTGGGACTAGCGTGGGAGAGCAGTTCTTC. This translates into CASSLPGTSVGEQFF.

The CDR3 spells CASSATTLNTEAFF. DNA of the CDR3: TGTGCCAGCAGCGCCACGACACTGAACACTGAAGCTTTCTTT. The genes are TRBV9 and TRBJ1-1, with no clear D. The germline V gene has CDR1 SGDLS and CDR2 YYNGEE. CDR3 size: 14 residues. V shed 3 bases and J shed 0 bases, with 9 bases lying between them.

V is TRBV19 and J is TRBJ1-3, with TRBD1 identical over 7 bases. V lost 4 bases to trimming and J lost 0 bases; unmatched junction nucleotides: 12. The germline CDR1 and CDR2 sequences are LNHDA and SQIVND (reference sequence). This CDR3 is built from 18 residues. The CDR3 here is CASSTEKRTGDSGNTIYF. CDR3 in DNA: TGTGCCAGTAGTACGGAAAAGCGGACAGGCGACTCTGGAAACACCATATATTTT.

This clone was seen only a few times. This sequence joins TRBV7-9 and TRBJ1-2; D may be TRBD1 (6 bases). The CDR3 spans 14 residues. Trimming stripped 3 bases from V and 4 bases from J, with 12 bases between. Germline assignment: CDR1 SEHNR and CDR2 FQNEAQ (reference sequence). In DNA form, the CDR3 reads TGTGCCAGCAGCTTTATCCTACAGGGCTATGGCTACACCTTC. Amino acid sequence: CASSFILQGYGYTF.

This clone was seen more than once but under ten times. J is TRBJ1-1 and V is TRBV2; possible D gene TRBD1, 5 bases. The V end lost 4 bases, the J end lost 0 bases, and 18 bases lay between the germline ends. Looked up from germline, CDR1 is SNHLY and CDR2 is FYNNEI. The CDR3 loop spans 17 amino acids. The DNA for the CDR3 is TGTGCCAGCAGTGTGTGGGGGGGAAGTACTATGAACACTGAAGCTTTCTTT. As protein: CASSVWGGSTMNTEAFF.

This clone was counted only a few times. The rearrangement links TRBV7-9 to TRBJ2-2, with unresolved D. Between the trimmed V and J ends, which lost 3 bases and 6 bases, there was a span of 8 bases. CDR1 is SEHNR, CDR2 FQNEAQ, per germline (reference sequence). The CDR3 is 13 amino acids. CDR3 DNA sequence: TGTGCCAGCAGCTTCGGGTCGTCCGGGGAGCTGTTTTTT. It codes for CASSFGSSGELFF.

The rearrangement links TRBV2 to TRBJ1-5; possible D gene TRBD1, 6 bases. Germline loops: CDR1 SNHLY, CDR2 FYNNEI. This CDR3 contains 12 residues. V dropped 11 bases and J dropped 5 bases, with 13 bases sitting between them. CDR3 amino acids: CAGGAQDQPQHF. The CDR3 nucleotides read TGTGCCGGGGGGGCGCAGGATCAGCCCCAGCATTTT.

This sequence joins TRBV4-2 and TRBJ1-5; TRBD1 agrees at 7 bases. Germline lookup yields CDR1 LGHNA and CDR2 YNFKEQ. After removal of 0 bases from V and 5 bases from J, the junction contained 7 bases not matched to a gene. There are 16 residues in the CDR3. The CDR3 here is CASSQDIAGGYQPQHF. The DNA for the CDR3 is TGTGCCAGCAGCCAAGATATCGCAGGGGGATATCAGCCCCAGCATTTT.

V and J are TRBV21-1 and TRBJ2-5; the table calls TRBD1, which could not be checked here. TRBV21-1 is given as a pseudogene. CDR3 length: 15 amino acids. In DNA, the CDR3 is TGTGCCAGCAGCAAATGGGGCAGGGTCGGCGAGACCCAGTACTTC. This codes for CASSKWGRVGETQYF.

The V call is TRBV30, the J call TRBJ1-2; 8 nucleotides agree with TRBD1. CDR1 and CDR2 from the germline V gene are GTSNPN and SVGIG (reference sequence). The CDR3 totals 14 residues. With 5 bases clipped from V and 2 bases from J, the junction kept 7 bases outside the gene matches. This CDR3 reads CAWDRDRRNYGYTF. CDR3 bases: TGTGCCTGGGACCGGGACAGGAGGAACTATGGCTACACCTTC.

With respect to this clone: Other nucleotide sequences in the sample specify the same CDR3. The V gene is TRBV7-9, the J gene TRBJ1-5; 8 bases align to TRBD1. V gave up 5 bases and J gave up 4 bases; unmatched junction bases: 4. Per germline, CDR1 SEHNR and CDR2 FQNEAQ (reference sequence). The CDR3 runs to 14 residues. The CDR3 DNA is TGTGCCAGCAGCCCGACAGGGGCAAATCAGCCCCAGCATTTT. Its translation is CASSPTGANQPQHF.